These 18 T cell receptor beta chains were sequenced from one sample in a study of blood T cell repertoires in COVID-19. Clones were sequenced by immunoSEQ multiplex PCR, and TCRdb holds only the in-frame ones, with some missing. The sample contains fewer than 150,000 clones, 77% of which appear only once. The sequencing input was peripheral blood. Every receptor here comes from a man aged 80 or over with acute or convalescent COVID-19.

In its sample, this clone was seen once. This chain connects TRBV7-2 to TRBJ2-3; 9 bases line up with TRBD2. Germline V gene data show CDR1 as SGHTA and CDR2 as FQGNSA. The CDR3 loop spans 16 amino acids. With 1 base clipped from V and 10 bases from J, the junction kept 12 bases outside the gene matches. The CDR3 loop is CASSLDAGGGALAQYF. The CDR3 DNA reads TGTGCCAGCAGCTTAGACGCCGGCGGGGGGGCCTTGGCGCAGTATTTT. The full variable domain, in which reference TRBV7-2 and TRBJ2-3 provide the parts outside the CDR3, is GAGVSQSPSNKVTEKGKDVELRCDPISGHTALYWYRQSLGQGLEFLIYFQGNSAPDKSGLPSDRFSAERTGGSVSTLTIQRTQQEDSAVYLCASSLDAGGGALAQYFGPGTRLTVL.

J is TRBJ2-3 and V is TRBV24-1, with D maybe TRBD1 (5 bases). The V and J ends lost 4 bases and 7 bases respectively, with 20 bases between them. The CDR3 is 16 residues long. Germline lookup yields CDR1 KGHDR and CDR2 SFDVKD. DNA for the CDR3: TGTGCCACCAGTGAAAACTGGACACCCCTCGGAAATACGCAGTATTTT. Its protein is CATSENWTPLGNTQYF.

This clone was seen a few times. The rearrangement joins TRBV6-2 or TRBV6-3 to TRBJ1-1; TRBD1 matches 11 bases. Germline V CDR1 and CDR2: MNHEY, SVGEGT. This CDR3 spans 15 amino acids. J lost 3 bases, V lost 5 bases, and 5 bases had no gene match. The CDR3 DNA reads as TGTGCCAGCAGTCCCGGGACAGGGGGTTACACTGAAGCTTTCTTT. Its protein is CASSPGTGGYTEAFF.

The rearrangement links TRBV11-2 to TRBJ2-2; a weak D match, TRBD2 (6 bases). CDR1 is SGHAT, CDR2 FQNNGV, per germline. Trimming took 5 bases from V and 4 from J, leaving 8 bases between them. CDR3 size: 13 residues. The CDR3 nucleotides are TGTGCCAGCAGCACTAGCATCACCGGGGAGCTGTTTTTT. It specifies CASSTSITGELFF. The full variable domain, with the rest looked up from reference TRBV11-2 and TRBJ2-2, is EAGVAQSPRYKIIEKRQSVAFWCNPISGHATLYWYQQILGQGPKLLIQFQNNGVVDDSQLPKDRFSAERLKGVDSTLKIQPAKLEDSAVYLCASSTSITGELFFGEGSRLTVL.

The chain is built from TRBV6-5 and TRBJ1-1; D is undetermined. The CDR3 has 13 residues. The V end was cut by 6 bases, the J end by 1 base, with 9 bases between. Germline loops: CDR1 MNHEY, CDR2 SVGAGI. Written as DNA, the CDR3 is TGTGCCAGCAGCCGACAACCGAACACTGAAGCTTTCTTT. This codes for CASSRQPNTEAFF.

The V call is TRBV12-5, the J call TRBJ2-1; 8 bases map to TRBD2. V lost 6 bases to trimming and J lost 7 bases; unmatched junction nucleotides: 8. The germline V gene has CDR1 LGHNT and CDR2 FRNRAP. The CDR3 covers 14 residues. CDR3 sequence reads: CASGPGGALNEQFF. The CDR3 DNA sequence: TGTGCTAGTGGCCCCGGGGGGGCTCTGAATGAGCAGTTCTTC.

V gene TRBV9 combines with J gene TRBJ2-1; TRBD2 matches at 8 bases. Germline trimming cut 4 bases from V and 1 base from J; bases unmatched to any gene: 4. This CDR3 is built from 15 residues. CDR1 is SGDLS and CDR2 is YYNGEE in the germline V gene. CDR3 sequence reads: CASSIGGDSYNEQFF. Here the CDR3 DNA reads TGTGCCAGCAGCATCGGGGGGGATTCCTACAATGAGCAGTTCTTC.

The chain couples TRBV5-4 to TRBJ1-2; a weak D match, TRBD1 (5 bases). CDR3 size: 14 residues. V lost 4 bases, J lost 4 bases, and 14 bases lay in between. Germline lookup yields CDR1 SGHNT and CDR2 YYREEE (reference sequence). CDR3 in amino acids: CASSTVGTVYGYTF. CDR3 nucleotides: TGTGCCAGCAGCACCGTCGGGACTGTCTATGGCTACACCTTC.

The chain employs TRBV15 and TRBJ1-1; 7 bases are shared with TRBD1. The CDR3 runs 16 residues. The germline V gene encodes CDR1 LNHNV and CDR2 YYDKDF (reference sequence). V shed 0 bases, J shed 6 bases, and the junction held 10 bases outside the gene matches. CDR3 sequence reads: CATSRDVRARGAEAFF. CDR3 sequence (DNA): TGTGCCACCAGCAGAGATGTGCGTGCCAGGGGGGCTGAAGCTTTCTTT.

This chain joins TRBV15 and TRBJ2-3, with 11 bases fitting TRBD2. The CDR3 extends over 17 amino acids. V dropped 2 bases and J dropped 4; count of bases not matched to a gene: 8. From germline, CDR1 is LNHNV and CDR2 YYDKDF (reference sequence). The CDR3 reads CATSRTNSGGGADTQYF. In DNA form, the CDR3 reads TGTGCCACCAGCAGAACCAATAGCGGGGGGGGCGCAGATACGCAGTATTTT.

The chain links TRBV19 to TRBJ2-5, with 7 positions matching TRBD2. Germline values: CDR1 LNHDA, CDR2 SQIVND (reference sequence). This CDR3 has 14 residues. After removal of 3 bases from V and 7 bases from J, the junction contained 8 bases not matched to a gene. The CDR3 loop reads CASSMGGGAATQYF. Here the CDR3 DNA reads TGTGCCAGTAGTATGGGGGGGGGTGCAGCGACCCAGTACTTC.

The V and J genes are TRBV5-1 and TRBJ1-3, with TRBD1 identical over 7 bases. Germline loops: CDR1 SGHRS, CDR2 YFSETQ. V was clipped by 3 bases and J by 4 bases; unmatched bases: 13. CDR3 size: 17 residues. CDR3 bases: TGCGCCAGCAGCTCGCACTCTCCGGGACAGAGAGGAAACACCATATATTTT. Translated: CASSSHSPGQRGNTIYF.

Regarding this clone: The same CDR3 arises from other DNA sequences in this sample as well. The chain recombines TRBV30 with TRBJ1-1; D perhaps matches TRBD1 (5 bases). Germline loops: CDR1 GTSNPN, CDR2 SVGIG (reference sequence). The CDR3 covers 13 residues. Trimming shortened V by 2 bases and J by 5 bases, and 12 bases separated the two germline ends. CDR3 protein: CAWSTGGRTEAFF. CDR3 coding DNA: TGTGCCTGGAGTACGGGGGGTCGGACTGAAGCTTTCTTT.

V gene TRBV6-2 or TRBV6-3 combines with J gene TRBJ1-5; D not certain. The CDR3 totals 14 residues. The germline V gene has CDR1 MNHEY and CDR2 SVGEGT. The germline V and J ends were trimmed by 3 bases and 4 bases, with 10 bases remaining between them. The CDR3 bases are TGTGCCAGCAGTTATCTGATCGGGAATCAGCCCCAGCATTTT. Encoded protein: CASSYLIGNQPQHF.

This clone is a singleton in its sample. J is TRBJ2-2 and V is TRBV18; 7 bases are shared with TRBD1. In germline, CDR1 is KGHSH, CDR2 LQKENI. The length of the CDR3 is 15 residues. Unmatched junction bases numbered 7, after V lost 5 bases and J lost 4 bases. CDR3 loop: CASSTRQGSTGELFF. The CDR3 nucleotides are TGTGCCAGCTCAACCCGACAGGGAAGCACCGGGGAGCTGTTTTTT. The entire variable domain, with the rest obtained from reference TRBV18 and TRBJ2-2, is as follows: NAGVMQNPRHLVRRRGQEARLRCSPMKGHSHVYWYRQLPEEGLKFMVYLQKENIIDESGMPKERFSAEFPKEGPSILRIQQVVRGDSAAYFCASSTRQGSTGELFFGEGSRLTVL.

V usage is TRBV2 and J usage is TRBJ2-5; TRBD1 matches 7 bases. V lost 7 bases, J lost 3 bases, and 8 bases stayed unmatched. Germline lookup yields CDR1 SNHLY and CDR2 FYNNEI. The CDR3 has 14 residues. CDR3 in amino acids: CASNYLGQEETQYF. The CDR3 DNA reads as TGTGCCAGCAACTACCTAGGACAGGAAGAGACCCAGTACTTC. Full variable domain (missing parts from reference TRBV2 and TRBJ2-5): EPEVTQTPSHQVTQMGQEVILRCVPISNHLYFYWYRQILGQKVEFLVSFYNNEISEKSEIFDDQFSVERPDGSNFTLKIRSTKLEDSAMYFCASNYLGQEETQYFGPGTRLLVL.

The V gene is TRBV28, the J gene TRBJ1-2; tentatively, D is TRBD1 (6 bases). This CDR3 spans 14 amino acids. Germline CDR1 and CDR2: MDHEN and SYDVKM. V lost 7 bases and J lost 2, with 14 bases in between. CDR3 DNA: TGTGCCAGCACCCAGGGGTGGCAAAACTATGGCTACACCTTC. It codes for CASTQGWQNYGYTF.

This clone showed up just a few times. The gene calls are TRBV3-1 (or the pseudogene TRBV3-2) and TRBJ1-2; perhaps TRBD1 as D (5 bases). Germline values: CDR1 LGHDT, CDR2 YNNKEL (reference sequence). V gave up 0 bases and J gave up 7 bases, with 15 bases separating them. CDR3 length equals 15 residues. In DNA, the CDR3 is TGTGCCAGCAGCCAAGATGGCAGGGTGGCCGCTGGCTACACCTTC. Protein sequence: CASSQDGRVAAGYTF.